What follows is one T cell receptor (beta chain) and its context. Its antigen is currently unknown. V lost 4 bases and J 7 bases, leaving 10 bases between the germline ends. CDR3 length equals 13 residues. CDR1 is SGHTA, CDR2 FQGTGA, per germline. This specimen belongs to a study of shared clonotypes between healthy human individuals. At the deep level, the assay was run. Libraries were prepared by immunoSEQ multiplex PCR; TCRdb keeps only in-frame clonotypes and omits some of them. The table shows about 730,000 clones, with over 55% occurring only once. Study outcomes and limitations: Sequencing depth was expected to affect clonotype sharing among donors.

The sequenced sample consisted of memory CD4+ T cells sorted from blood. Subset noted: CD45RA-negative fraction. V gene TRBV7-3 combines with J gene TRBJ2-2; D is undetermined. This sequence originates from a woman aged 25 to 39 in good health. CDR3 in amino acids: CASSSGSGGELFF. The CDR3 nucleotides are TGTGCCAGCAGCTCAGGCTCCGGCGGGGAGCTGTTTTTT.